These 13 T cell receptor beta chains share one sample of origin, sequenced in a study of T cell responses to AZD1222 COVID-19 vaccine. Sequencing was performed with immunoSEQ multiplex PCR; in TCRdb, only in-frame clones are kept and a portion is missing. The sample yields approximately 100,000 clones, 70% to 90% seen once. Material: peripheral blood, obtained 28 days after the second AZD1222 dose. These receptors were obtained from an adult who received the AZD1222 COVID-19 vaccine.

This chain connects TRBV5-6 to TRBJ2-7, with a possible D match to TRBD2 (5 bases). This CDR3 contains 16 residues. Germline-derived CDR1 and CDR2 are SGHDT and YYEEEE. Trimming left V 4 bases short and J 0 bases short, with 17 bases between. Here the CDR3 DNA reads TGTGCCAGCAGCCCAGGCGGTAATAGCGCCTCCTACGAGCAGTACTTC. Amino acid sequence: CASSPGGNSASYEQYF.

This clone came up once. J is TRBJ2-3 and V is TRBV7-6; 9 bases are a match to TRBD2. The CDR3 is 15 amino acids. Looked up from germline, CDR1 is SGHVS and CDR2 is FNYEAQ. Trimming at V came to 8 bases and at J to 0 bases, leaving 6 bases not matched to a gene. The CDR3 sequence: CASEAGGPSTDTQYF. As DNA, the CDR3 is TGTGCCAGCGAGGCGGGGGGGCCTAGCACAGATACGCAGTATTTT.

The genes are TRBV29-1 and TRBJ2-7, with D perhaps TRBD1 or TRBD2 (5 bases each). CDR1 SQVTM and CDR2 ANQGSEA come from the germline V gene. V was cut by 6 bases and J by 1 base, with 13 bases left in between. CDR3 size: 13 residues. In nucleotides, the CDR3 is TGCAGCGTGCCGGGACGGACGTCCTACGAGCAGTACTTC. Its protein is CSVPGRTSYEQYF.

V and J are TRBV12-3 or TRBV12-4 and TRBJ2-5; a possible D gene is TRBD2 (6 bases). There are 13 residues in the CDR3. V was clipped by 6 bases and J by 1 base, with 9 bases between them. CDR3 in amino acids: CASRDYSQETQYF. DNA of the CDR3: TGTGCCAGCAGGGACTACTCCCAAGAGACCCAGTACTTC.

This sequence joins TRBV19 and TRBJ1-4, with no clear D. CDR3 size: 14 residues. Germline CDR1 LNHDA, CDR2 SQIVND (reference sequence). V was trimmed by 4 bases and J by 8 bases, leaving 14 bases between them. CDR3 in amino acids: CASSTAPVSEKLFF. In DNA form, the CDR3 reads TGTGCCAGTAGTACGGCCCCAGTGAGCGAAAAACTGTTTTTT.

The chain has TRBV30 and TRBJ1-2; D uncertain. V lost 3 bases and J 2 bases, leaving 10 bases between the germline ends. Per the germline V gene, CDR1 is GTSNPN and CDR2 is SVGIG (reference sequence). CDR3 length: 13 residues. The CDR3 loop is CAWSTGQNYGYTF. The CDR3 bases are TGTGCCTGGAGCACCGGGCAGAACTATGGCTACACCTTC.

This chain uses TRBV20-1 with TRBJ1-6; TRBD1 might be the D (5 bases). The germline gives CDR1 DFQATT, CDR2 SNEGSKA (reference sequence). V was trimmed by 3 bases and J by 9 bases, leaving 18 bases between them. The CDR3 consists of 15 residues. CDR3 coding DNA: TGCAGTGCTAGTTTGGAGGGGTCAAAGAGTTCACCCCTCCACTTT. This sequence encodes CSASLEGSKSSPLHF.

The V call is TRBV6-6, the J call TRBJ2-3; 7 bases are shared with TRBD2. J lost 2 bases, V lost 7 bases, and 9 bases had no gene match. The germline gives CDR1 MNHNY, CDR2 SVGAGI (reference sequence). The CDR3 has 15 amino acids. The chain's CDR3 is CASTGGTNPTDTQYF. The CDR3, as DNA: TGTGCCAGCACCGGAGGGACTAACCCCACAGATACGCAGTATTTT.

V and J are TRBV30 and TRBJ1-2, with D hard to call. The CDR3 is 12 amino acids. Germline V gene sequence: CDR1 GTSNPN, CDR2 SVGIG (reference sequence). V dropped 4 bases and J dropped 5 bases, with 11 bases sitting between them. CDR3 protein: CAWKIGSYGYTF. CDR3 coding DNA: TGTGCCTGGAAAATAGGATCGTATGGCTACACCTTC.

This chain links TRBV30 with TRBJ2-1, with 10 bases matching TRBD2. The V gene's germline CDR1 is GTSNPN and CDR2 SVGIG (reference sequence). This CDR3 spans 13 amino acids. J gave up 13 bases and V 3 bases, and 9 bases lay outside the gene matches. The CDR3 coding sequence is TGTGCCTGGAGCCTAGCGGGAGTATTTCAACAGTTCTTC. Translating gives CAWSLAGVFQQFF.

This chain joins TRBV19 and TRBJ1-4; perhaps TRBD1 as D (5 bases). Germline V CDR1 and CDR2: LNHDA, SQIVND (reference sequence). The CDR3 runs 17 residues. Deletions cut 5 bases from V and 1 base from J, with 17 bases between. The CDR3 sequence is CASSPIGGVETNEKLFF. The CDR3 DNA follows: TGTGCCAGTAGTCCAATTGGGGGGGTGGAAACTAATGAAAAACTGTTTTTT.

The chain employs TRBV11-2 and TRBJ2-3; D uncertain. The V and J ends lost 1 base and 0 bases respectively, with 5 bases between them. CDR1 SGHAT and CDR2 FQNNGV come from the germline V gene. CDR3 length equals 14 residues. In nucleotides, the CDR3 is TGTGCCAGCAGCTTAGGGGTCAGCACAGATACGCAGTATTTT. Its translation: CASSLGVSTDTQYF.

The chain recombines TRBV6-2 or TRBV6-3 with TRBJ2-7, with D uncertain. CDR1 MNHEY and CDR2 SVGEGT come from the germline V gene. Deletions cut 2 bases from V and 4 bases from J, with 12 bases between. The CDR3 length is 14 residues. The CDR3 DNA reads TGTGCCAGCAGTTACCACGCGTCCGCATACGAGCAGTACTTC. Amino acids: CASSYHASAYEQYF.